This T cell receptor (beta chain) was retrieved from a study of T cells in Graves' hyperthyroidism and ophthalmopathy. Whole-study context: Peripheral blood was obtained at initial diagnosis, preceding any treatment. Findings and caveats of the study: Ophthalmopathy was told apart from stable hyperthyroidism by a 13 V-J model. Most thyroid clonotypes that were expanded above 0.001 also turned up in blood.

Every diagnosis used clinical symptoms, serum thyroxine and TRAb, thyroid ultrasound and orbital computed tomography. In its sample, this clonotype was seen many times. The target antigen is unknown. J gave up 5 bases and V 8 bases, and 6 bases lay outside the gene matches. The CDR3 is made up of 13 amino acids. Germline V gene lookup returns CDR1 MNHEY and CDR2 SVGAGI. What was amplified from RNA transcripts were TCR beta CDR3 regions. The HTBI set primed first-round TCR CDR3 RT-PCR. TCRdb ran MiXCR on the multiplex PCR reads and lists one entry per CDR3 protein. In the table there are approximately 870,000 distinct CDR3 sequences, roughly 40% of which are singletons.

V and J are TRBV6-5 and TRBJ1-1, with TRBD1 matching 9 bases. The sequence came from a man younger than 35 with Graves' hyperthyroidism. The sequenced sample consisted of blood. The CDR3 region has the DNA TGTGCCAGCGGACAGGGGAAGATGACTGAAGCTTTCTTT. Amino acid sequence: CASGQGKMTEAFF.